A selection of T cell receptor beta chains follows, all from one sample in a study of blood T cell repertoires in COVID-19. Profiled with immunoSEQ multiplex PCR; TCRdb holds only in-frame clones, not every one. This table has approximately 300,000 clones, 70% to 90% appearing once. Sequencing was carried out using PBMCs or T cells enriched from blood (not recorded which). These receptors all come from a woman under 40 who had recovered from COVID-19. CDR3s include the opening cysteine and the closing phenylalanine or tryptophan. A D gene is named only where the DNA matches it firmly. Clone size, where shown, is once, few, many, or a class for clones that have expanded.

clone size: NA; V gene: TRBV6-5; J gene: TRBJ1-1; CDR3 length: 14; D gene: NA; CDR3 protein: CASSQPAGNTEAFF; CDR3 DNA: TGTGCCAGCAGTCAACCGGCAGGGAACACTGAAGCTTTCTTT
clone size: once; V gene: TRBV7-9; J gene: TRBJ2-2; CDR3 length: 16; D gene: TRBD2; CDR3 protein: CASSASSGANTGELFF; CDR3 DNA: TGTGCCAGCAGCGCCTCTAGCGGCGCGAACACCGGGGAGCTGTTTTTT
clone size: NA; V gene: TRBV5-1; J gene: TRBJ1-6; CDR3 length: 15; D gene: TRBD1; CDR3 protein: CASSPDRQGNSPLHF; CDR3 DNA: TGCGCCAGCAGCCCCGATAGACAGGGGAATTCACCCCTCCACTTT
clone size: NA; V gene: TRBV7-2; J gene: TRBJ1-6; CDR3 length: 14; D gene: TRBD1; CDR3 protein: CASSFQGANSPLHF; CDR3 DNA: TGTGCCAGCAGCTTCCAGGGGGCTAATTCACCCCTCCACTTT
clone size: NA; V gene: TRBV3-1/TRBV3-2; J gene: TRBJ1-2; CDR3 length: 12; D gene: NA; CDR3 protein: CASSEPIYGYTF; CDR3 DNA: TGTGCCAGCAGCGAGCCCATTTATGGCTACACCTTC
clone size: NA; V gene: TRBV4-1; J gene: TRBJ1-2; CDR3 length: 15; D gene: TRBD1; CDR3 protein: CASSQEAGQGKGYTF; CDR3 DNA: TGCGCCAGCAGCCAAGAGGCCGGACAGGGTAAGGGCTACACCTTC
clone size: NA; V gene: TRBV6-6; J gene: TRBJ1-5; CDR3 length: 15; D gene: NA; CDR3 protein: CASSYRAGGDQPQHF; CDR3 DNA: TGTGCCAGCAGTTACAGGGCCGGGGGAGATCAGCCCCAGCATTTT
clone size: NA; V gene: TRBV19; J gene: TRBJ1-2; CDR3 length: 15; D gene: NA; CDR3 protein: CASSYGSGDGYGYTF; CDR3 DNA: TGTGCCAGTAGTTACGGGTCAGGGGATGGCTATGGCTACACCTTC
clone size: NA; V gene: TRBV7-8; J gene: TRBJ2-1; CDR3 length: 18; D gene: TRBD2; CDR3 protein: CASSLQRGLQSSYNEQFF; CDR3 DNA: TGTGCCAGCAGCCTACAGCGGGGCCTACAGAGCTCCTACAATGAGCAGTTCTTC
clone size: NA; V gene: TRBV5-4; J gene: TRBJ1-1; CDR3 length: 14; D gene: NA; CDR3 protein: CASSLTGLNTEAFF; CDR3 DNA: TGTGCCAGCAGCTTGACAGGGTTGAACACTGAAGCTTTCTTT
clone size: few; V gene: TRBV10-1; J gene: TRBJ1-1; CDR3 length: 13; D gene: NA; CDR3 protein: CASRRDKNTEAFF; CDR3 DNA: TGCGCCAGCAGGAGGGACAAGAACACTGAAGCTTTCTTT
clone size: NA; V gene: TRBV18; J gene: TRBJ1-3; CDR3 length: 18; D gene: NA; CDR3 protein: CASSPLGSGKLSGNTIYF; CDR3 DNA: TGTGCCAGCTCACCACTTGGTTCAGGGAAACTCTCTGGAAACACCATATATTTT
clone size: NA; V gene: TRBV2; J gene: TRBJ1-1; CDR3 length: 14; D gene: NA; CDR3 protein: CASSGGLQNTEAFF; CDR3 DNA: TGTGCCAGCAGTGGGGGACTCCAGAACACTGAAGCTTTCTTT
clone size: once; V gene: TRBV3-1/TRBV3-2; J gene: TRBJ1-2; CDR3 length: 17; D gene: NA; CDR3 protein: CASSQESAAVANYGYTF; CDR3 DNA: TGTGCCAGCAGCCAAGAGTCGGCGGCAGTCGCTAACTATGGCTACACCTTC
clone size: NA; V gene: TRBV5-4; J gene: TRBJ1-1; CDR3 length: 16; D gene: TRBD1; CDR3 protein: CASSLPGQRLNTEAFF; CDR3 DNA: TGTGCCAGCAGCTTACCGGGACAGAGATTGAACACTGAAGCTTTCTTT
clone size: NA; V gene: TRBV4-1; J gene: TRBJ1-2; CDR3 length: 16; D gene: NA; CDR3 protein: CASSQDSAGDTYGYTF; CDR3 DNA: TGCGCCAGCAGCCAAGATTCGGCAGGTGATACCTATGGCTACACCTTC
clone size: NA; V gene: TRBV21-1; J gene: TRBJ2-1; CDR3 length: 17; D gene: NA; CDR3 protein: CASIAKGRTGPGNEQFF; CDR3 DNA: TGTGCCAGCATAGCAAAGGGGAGGACGGGCCCGGGGAATGAGCAGTTCTTC
clone size: NA; V gene: TRBV4-3; J gene: TRBJ1-2; CDR3 length: 17; D gene: NA; CDR3 protein: CASSQEAGRQAFSGYTF; CDR3 DNA: TGCGCCAGCAGCCAAGAAGCTGGGAGACAGGCGTTCTCTGGCTACACCTTC
clone size: NA; V gene: TRBV11-2; J gene: TRBJ2-2; CDR3 length: 16; D gene: NA; CDR3 protein: CASSLGARVLTGELFF; CDR3 DNA: TGTGCCAGCAGCTTAGGGGCCAGGGTCCTTACCGGGGAGCTGTTTTTT
clone size: NA; V gene: TRBV27; J gene: TRBJ1-4; CDR3 length: 19; D gene: NA; CDR3 protein: CASSSQARPTGLPSEKLFF; CDR3 DNA: TGTGCCAGCAGTTCGCAGGCTCGACCTACAGGGCTTCCGTCTGAAAAACTGTTTTTT
clone size: NA; V gene: TRBV29-1; J gene: TRBJ1-1; CDR3 length: 11; D gene: NA; CDR3 protein: CSVDFDSEAFF; CDR3 DNA: TGCAGCGTTGACTTCGACTCTGAAGCTTTCTTT
clone size: NA; V gene: TRBV2; J gene: TRBJ2-1; CDR3 length: 14; D gene: TRBD2; CDR3 protein: CATRPSGAYNEQFF; CDR3 DNA: TGTGCCACCAGGCCTAGCGGGGCGTACAATGAGCAGTTCTTC
clone size: once; V gene: TRBV10-3; J gene: TRBJ1-3; CDR3 length: 15; D gene: TRBD1; CDR3 protein: CAISGAGGSGNTIYF; CDR3 DNA: TGTGCCATCAGTGGGGCAGGGGGCTCTGGAAACACCATATATTTT
clone size: NA; V gene: TRBV18; J gene: TRBJ2-7; CDR3 length: 15; D gene: TRBD1; CDR3 protein: CASSPPGQGLYEQYF; CDR3 DNA: TGTGCCAGCTCACCACCGGGACAGGGGCTCTACGAGCAGTACTTC
clone size: NA; V gene: TRBV27; J gene: TRBJ1-2; CDR3 length: 16; D gene: TRBD1; CDR3 protein: CASSLGANRGGYGYTF; CDR3 DNA: TGTGCCAGCAGTCTGGGAGCCAACAGGGGCGGCTATGGCTACACCTTC